The present TCR beta chain was sequenced within a study of early T cells in non-severe SARS-CoV-2 infection (dated by TCRdb to 2020 to 2023). Background for the entire study: TCR sequencing used bulk RNA from unsorted whole blood, so alpha and beta chains could not be paired.

Set within a cohort of healthcare workers in London, UK, this nested case-control study involved weekly PCR testing of nasopharyngeal swabs along with blood sampling. Healthcare workers were recruited during the week of the UK lockdown, between 23 and 31 March 2020, and followed weekly for up to 16 weeks. This clonotype has a count of ten or more. It lacks a known antigen. No quality values exist for individual bases; no much larger clone is one base distant. Library method: 5' RACE. Data came from a NextSeq 500. To correct for sequencing error and PCR bias, the TCR library protocol tagged individual cDNA molecules with unique molecular identifiers. Both TCR alpha and beta chains were sequenced, and tight co-correlation was observed between alpha and beta sequence abundances in each sample. As for the original processing: V gene, J gene and CDR3 annotation of TCR sequences was performed with Decombinator V4. Expanded TCRs were defined as changing significantly between any two time points under a Poisson model with p below 0.0001. Abundances of TCRs were expressed as counts per million after normalisation to the total number of TCRs sequenced in each sample. TRAV1-2 paired with TRAJ12, TRAJ20 or TRAJ33 defined MAIT TCRs, while TRAV10 paired with TRAJ18 defined iNKT TCRs. VDJdb, accessed 1 November 2021, was searched for CMV, EBV and SARS-CoV-2 annotated TCRs, excluding TCRs annotated for multiple antigens. TCRdb ran its own pipeline on the public reads, namely fastp trimming at Q25 and MiXCR clone calling, and kept in-frame beta chains. When rows share a CDR3 protein, they turn into one entry using the most common DNA and genes. The V and J calls follow TCRdb's processing rather than the paper's. Recorded for this sample are roughly 60,000 distinct CDR3 sequences; approximately 8% of them occurred a single time. Together, the top ten hold 3% to 4% of the sample.

The CDR3 covers 17 residues, taking in both the cysteine and the phenylalanine. The DNA shown is the 51-base CDR3, in frame from base 1. Reading the germline V gene (reference sequence) gives CDR1 MNHNY and CDR2 SVGAGI. Trimming removed 4 bases from V and 0 bases from J, leaving 16 bases between the germline ends. The study at large found these results: Matching against VDJdb was skewed toward anti-spike CD8 responses, likely underestimated virus-specific expansions, and missed private and CD4 specificities.

The origin of this receptor is an adult who was a healthcare worker with PCR-confirmed SARS-CoV-2 infection or an uninfected control (not recorded which). Sequencing was done on a sample of whole blood. The rearrangement combines TRBV6-6 with TRBJ1-5; tentative D gene TRBD1, with 6 bases matching. The CDR3 corresponds to CASSLGQTVYSNQPQHF. The base sequence is TGTGCCAGCAGTTTAGGACAGACCGTTTATAGCAATCAGCCCCAGCATTTT.